These 20 T cell receptor beta chains were all obtained from the same sample, sequenced in a study of OX40 agonist ivuxolimab in advanced cancers. Sequencing used immunoSEQ multiplex PCR; TCRdb keeps in-frame clones, though not all of them. The sample records about 53,000 clones, 85% to 90% being singletons. The sequencing used CD4+ or CD8+ T cells sorted from blood, collected in a trial of the OX40 agonist ivuxolimab. The receptor set was obtained from an adult with an advanced solid tumor such as melanoma, head and neck, liver or kidney cancer.

This rearrangement joins TRBV7-6 to TRBJ2-5; maybe TRBD1 (6 bases). Germline-derived CDR1 and CDR2 are SGHVS and FNYEAQ. With 5 bases removed from V and 4 bases from J, the gap between germline ends came to 17 bases. This CDR3 spans 15 amino acids. CDR3 residues: CASSIGTLGAETQYF. The DNA of the CDR3 is TGTGCCAGCAGCATAGGGACCTTGGGGGCAGAGACCCAGTACTTC.

The chain joins TRBV18 to TRBJ1-1; maybe TRBD1 (5 bases). Trimming took 4 bases from V and 3 from J, leaving 24 bases between them. In germline, CDR1 is KGHSH, CDR2 LQKENI. There are 18 residues in the CDR3. The CDR3 region has the DNA TGTGCCAGCTCACGACGATTGACAGCCGCCGGGGGATACACTGAAGCTTTCTTT. This gives the protein CASSRRLTAAGGYTEAFF.

The chain has TRBV25-1 and TRBJ1-5; D gene ambiguous. This CDR3 contains 14 residues. From germline, CDR1 is MGHDK and CDR2 SYGVNS. The germline V and J ends were trimmed by 2 bases and 0 bases, with 5 bases remaining between them. The CDR3: CASSEEGSNQPQHF. DNA of the CDR3: TGTGCCAGCAGTGAAGAGGGTAGCAATCAGCCCCAGCATTTT.

The rearrangement uses TRBV21-1 and TRBJ1-1; the table's D call TRBD1 went unverified against the DNA. TRBV21-1 is listed as a pseudogene. This CDR3 is built from 14 residues. The CDR3 reads CASTSGTGIAEAFF. The DNA of the CDR3 is TGTGCCAGCACTTCCGGGACAGGGATCGCTGAAGCTTTCTTT.

The V gene is TRBV2, the J gene TRBJ2-1; D is possibly TRBD1 or TRBD2 (5 bases each). Trimming took 4 bases from V and 6 from J, leaving 10 bases between them. The length of the CDR3 is 13 residues. The germline V gene encodes CDR1 SNHLY and CDR2 FYNNEI. CDR3: CASSGDGRNEQFF. CDR3 DNA sequence: TGTGCCAGCAGTGGGGACGGCCGCAATGAGCAGTTCTTC.

The V and J genes are TRBV18 and TRBJ2-1; 14 nucleotides match TRBD2. Germline V gene lookup returns CDR1 KGHSH and CDR2 LQKENI. V lost 0 bases and J lost 0; bases outside the gene matches: 4. This CDR3 has 19 residues. CDR3 in amino acids: CASSPPVGTSGSSYNEQFF. The CDR3 nucleotides are TGTGCCAGCTCACCACCGGTCGGGACTAGCGGGAGCTCCTACAATGAGCAGTTCTTC.

The V call is TRBV5-3, the J call TRBJ1-2; weak D call: TRBD1 (6 bases). TRBV5-3 is an ORF for which the function is uncertain. The CDR3 sequence is 15 residues long. The ends were cut back, 0 bases at V and 11 bases at J, with 20 bases in the middle. In DNA form, the CDR3 reads TGTGCCAGAAGCTTGGGGCCTGGACAGCTAATAGGGTACACCTTC. Its translation is CARSLGPGQLIGYTF.

The V and J genes are TRBV6-6 and TRBJ1-1; TRBD1 is a possible D gene (6 bases). The CDR3 is 15 amino acids. CDR1 is MNHNY, CDR2 SVGAGI, per germline (reference sequence). V was pared by 2 bases and J by 0 bases, with 10 bases between. CDR3 amino acids: CASSYQDSLNTEAFF. The CDR3 nucleotides are TGTGCCAGCAGTTACCAGGACAGCTTGAACACTGAAGCTTTCTTT.

V gene TRBV5-1 combines with J gene TRBJ2-3, with D possibly TRBD2 on 6 matching bases. The V gene lost 2 bases and the J gene lost 0 bases, with 7 bases spanning the gap. This CDR3 has 14 residues. Germline lookup yields CDR1 SGHRS and CDR2 YFSETQ. Written as DNA, the CDR3 is TGCGCCAGCAGCTTCAGCGGGAGCACAGATACGCAGTATTTT. Translating it yields CASSFSGSTDTQYF.

CDR3 nucleotide sequence: TGTGCCAGCAGCTCAGGCTATGGAGGAGATACGCAGTATTTT. It codes for CASSSGYGGDTQYF. J is TRBJ2-3 and V is TRBV7-9, with D perhaps TRBD2 (5 bases). V dropped 4 bases and J dropped 5 bases, with 13 bases sitting between them. CDR1 is SEHNR, CDR2 FQNEAQ, per germline (reference sequence). This CDR3 has 14 residues.

The chain couples TRBV30 to TRBJ1-1; tentatively, D is TRBD1 (6 bases). This CDR3 spans 15 amino acids. Trimming cost V 1 base and J 1 base, with 13 bases left between them. From germline, CDR1 is GTSNPN and CDR2 SVGIG (reference sequence). Here the CDR3 reads CAWSATGTTNTEAFF. The CDR3 bases are TGTGCCTGGAGTGCCACCGGGACAACGAACACTGAAGCTTTCTTT.

The J gene is TRBJ2-7, the V gene TRBV11-2, with TRBD2 matching over 11 bases. Germline trimming cut 2 bases from V and 3 bases from J; bases unmatched to any gene: 9. CDR3 length equals 17 residues. Germline CDR1 and CDR2: SGHAT and FQNNGV. CDR3 region: CASSLPAGTSGNYEQYF. CDR3 coding DNA: TGTGCCAGCAGCTTACCTGCCGGGACTAGCGGAAACTACGAGCAGTACTTC.

The chain carries TRBV4-3 and TRBJ2-2; D gene ambiguous. V lost 0 bases and J 7 bases, leaving 18 bases between the germline ends. Per germline, CDR1 LGHNA and CDR2 YSLEER. The CDR3 covers 17 residues. The CDR3 nucleotides read TGCGCCAGCAGCCAAGATTTCCCCTGGTCCATGGTCGGGGAGCTGTTTTTT. It specifies CASSQDFPWSMVGELFF.

The chain combines TRBV5-4 with TRBJ2-5; 9 positions agree with TRBD1. CDR1 is SGHNT, CDR2 YYREEE, per germline (reference sequence). CDR3 length: 13 amino acids. V dropped 5 bases and J dropped 4; count of bases not matched to a gene: 3. The CDR3 reads CASSRTGAETQYF. CDR3 DNA sequence: TGTGCCAGCAGTAGGACAGGGGCAGAGACCCAGTACTTC.

The chain joins TRBV6-1 to TRBJ1-2, with D hard to call. The germline V gene encodes CDR1 MNHNS and CDR2 SASEGT. This CDR3 contains 13 residues. Trimming pared 3 bases from V and 7 bases from J, leaving 12 bases between. In nucleotides, the CDR3 is TGTGCCAGCAGTGATCCCGCCGGGATTGGCTACACCTTC. Residues: CASSDPAGIGYTF.

The chain uses TRBV6-1 and TRBJ2-3; TRBD2 agrees at 12 bases. Germline V gene sequence: CDR1 MNHNS, CDR2 SASEGT. The CDR3 contains 14 residues. V shed 2 bases, J shed 6 bases, and the junction held 0 bases outside the gene matches. The CDR3 DNA reads as TGTGCCAGCAGTGAACTAGCGGGAGGGGATACGCAGTATTTT. The encoded protein is CASSELAGGDTQYF.

This clone was seen only once. The chain couples TRBV19 to TRBJ1-5; the match to TRBD1 covers 10 bases. The trim removed 4 bases at V and 2 bases at J, leaving 2 bases unmatched. Germline V lookup: CDR1 LNHDA, CDR2 SQIVND (reference sequence). CDR3 length equals 15 residues. The CDR3 DNA follows: TGTGCCAGTAGTACCGGGACAGGGGGCAATCAGCCCCAGCATTTT. Residues: CASSTGTGGNQPQHF. The full variable domain, with the rest looked up from reference TRBV19 and TRBJ1-5, is DGGITQSPKYLFRKEGQNVTLSCEQNLNHDAMYWYRQDPGQGLRLIYYSQIVNDFQKGDIAEGYSVSREKKESFPLTVTSAQKNPTAFYLCASSTGTGGNQPQHFGDGTRLSIL.

The chain has TRBV30 and TRBJ2-7; D perhaps matches TRBD2 (6 bases). Trimming pared 5 bases from V and 4 bases from J, leaving 12 bases between. Germline V gene sequence: CDR1 GTSNPN, CDR2 SVGIG (reference sequence). The CDR3 is 12 amino acids. The CDR3 is CAWGQGRYEQYF. The DNA for the CDR3 is TGTGCCTGGGGACAAGGGAGGTACGAGCAGTACTTC.

The V and J genes are TRBV30 and TRBJ2-1, with TRBD1 identical over 7 bases. From germline, CDR1 is GTSNPN and CDR2 SVGIG (reference sequence). V lost 6 bases and J lost 3; bases outside the gene matches: 5. CDR3 length equals 13 residues. As DNA, the CDR3 is TGTGCCTGCCGACAGGGTCACTACAATGAGCAGTTCTTC. Translated, it gives CACRQGHYNEQFF. The full variable domain, with the rest looked up from reference TRBV30 and TRBJ2-1, is SQTIHQWPATLVQPVGSPLSLECTVEGTSNPNLYWYRQAAGRGLQLLFYSVGIGQISSEVPQNLSASRPQDRQFILSSKKLLLSDSGFYLCACRQGHYNEQFFGPGTRLTVL.

V is TRBV7-9 and J is TRBJ2-2, with D maybe TRBD2 (5 bases). The CDR3 totals 19 residues. Germline CDR1 SEHNR, CDR2 FQNEAQ (reference sequence). Trimming removed 1 base at V and 0 bases at J, with 18 bases between. The CDR3 loop is CASSLVFGLGSPNTGELFF. The CDR3 DNA sequence: TGTGCCAGCAGCTTAGTATTTGGGCTAGGGAGCCCGAACACCGGGGAGCTGTTTTTT.